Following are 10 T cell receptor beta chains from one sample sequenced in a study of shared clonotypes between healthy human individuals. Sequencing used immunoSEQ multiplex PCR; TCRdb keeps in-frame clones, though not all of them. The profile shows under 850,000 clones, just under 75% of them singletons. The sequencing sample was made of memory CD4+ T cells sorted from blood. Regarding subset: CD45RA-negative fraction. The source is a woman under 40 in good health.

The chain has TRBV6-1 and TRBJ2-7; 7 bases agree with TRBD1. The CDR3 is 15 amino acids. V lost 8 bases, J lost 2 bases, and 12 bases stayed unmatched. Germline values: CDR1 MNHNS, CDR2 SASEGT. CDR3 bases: TGTGCCAGCCAAATTGGGACAGCGGCTACCTACGAGCAGTACTTC. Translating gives CASQIGTAATYEQYF.

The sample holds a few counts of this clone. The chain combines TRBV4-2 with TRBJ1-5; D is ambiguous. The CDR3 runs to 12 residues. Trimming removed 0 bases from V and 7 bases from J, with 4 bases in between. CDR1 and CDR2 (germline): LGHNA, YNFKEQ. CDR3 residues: CASSQENQPQHF. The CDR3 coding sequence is TGTGCCAGCAGCCAAGAGAACCAGCCCCAGCATTTT.

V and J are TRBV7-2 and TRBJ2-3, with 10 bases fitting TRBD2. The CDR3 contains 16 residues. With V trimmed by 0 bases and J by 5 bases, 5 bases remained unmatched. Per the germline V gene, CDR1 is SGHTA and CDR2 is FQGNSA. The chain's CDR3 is CASSLAPSGGQDTQYF. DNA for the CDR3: TGTGCCAGCAGCTTAGCGCCTAGCGGGGGTCAAGATACGCAGTATTTT.

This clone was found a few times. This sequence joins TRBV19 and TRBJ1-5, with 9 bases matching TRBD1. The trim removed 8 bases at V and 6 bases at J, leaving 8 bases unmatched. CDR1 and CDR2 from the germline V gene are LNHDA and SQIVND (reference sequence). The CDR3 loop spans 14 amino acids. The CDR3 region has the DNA TGTGCCAGTGAATGGGGACAGGGAGTTCAGCCCCAGCATTTT. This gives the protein CASEWGQGVQPQHF.

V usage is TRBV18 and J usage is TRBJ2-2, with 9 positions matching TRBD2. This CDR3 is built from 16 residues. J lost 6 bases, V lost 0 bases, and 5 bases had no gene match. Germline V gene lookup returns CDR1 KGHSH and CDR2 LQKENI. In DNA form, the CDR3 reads TGTGCCAGCTCACCACCAGGCGGCGGGAGGGCCGGGGAGCTGTTTTTT. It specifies CASSPPGGGRAGELFF.

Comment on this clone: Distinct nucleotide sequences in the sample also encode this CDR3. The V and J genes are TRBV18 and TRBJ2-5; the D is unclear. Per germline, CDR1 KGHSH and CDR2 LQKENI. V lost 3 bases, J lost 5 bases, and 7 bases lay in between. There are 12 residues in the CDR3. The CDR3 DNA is TGTGCCAGCTCACCCCAACCCGAGACCCAGTACTTC. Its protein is CASSPQPETQYF.

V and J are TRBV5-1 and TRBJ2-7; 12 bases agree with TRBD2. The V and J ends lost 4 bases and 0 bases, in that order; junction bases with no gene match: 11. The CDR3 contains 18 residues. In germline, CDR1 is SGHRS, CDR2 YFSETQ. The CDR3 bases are TGCGCCAGCAGCCGGTCCGGGACTAGCGGGCCTAGCTCCTACGAGCAGTACTTC. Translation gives CASSRSGTSGPSSYEQYF.

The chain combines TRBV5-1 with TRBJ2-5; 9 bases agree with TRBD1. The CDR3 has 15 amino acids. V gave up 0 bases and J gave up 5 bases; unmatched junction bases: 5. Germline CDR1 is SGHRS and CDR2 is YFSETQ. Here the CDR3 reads CASSLEGTGIETQYF. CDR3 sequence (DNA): TGCGCCAGCAGCTTGGAAGGGACAGGGATCGAGACCCAGTACTTC. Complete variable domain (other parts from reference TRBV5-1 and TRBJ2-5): KAGVTQTPRYLIKTRGQQVTLSCSPISGHRSVSWYQQTPGQGLQFLFEYFSETQRNKGNFPGRFSGRQFSNSRSEMNVSTLELGDSALYLCASSLEGTGIETQYFGPGTRLLVL.

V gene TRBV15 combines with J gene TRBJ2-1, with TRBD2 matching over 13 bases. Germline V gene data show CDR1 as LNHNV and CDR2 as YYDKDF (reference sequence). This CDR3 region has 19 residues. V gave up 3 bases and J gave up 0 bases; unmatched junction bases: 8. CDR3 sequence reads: CATSSLGTSGASSYNEQFF. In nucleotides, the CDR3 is TGTGCCACCAGCAGCCTAGGGACTAGCGGGGCCAGCTCCTACAATGAGCAGTTCTTC.

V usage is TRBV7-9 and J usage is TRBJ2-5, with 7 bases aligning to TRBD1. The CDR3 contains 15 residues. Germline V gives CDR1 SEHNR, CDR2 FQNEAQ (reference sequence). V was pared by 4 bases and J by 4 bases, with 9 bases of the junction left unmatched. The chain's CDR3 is CASSSGTVVGETQYF. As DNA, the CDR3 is TGTGCCAGCAGCTCCGGGACAGTGGTCGGAGAGACCCAGTACTTC.